Listed below are T cell receptor beta chains from one sample, sequenced in a study of T cell responses to AZD1222 COVID-19 vaccine. Measured with immunoSEQ multiplex PCR; TCRdb has only the in-frame clones, and not every one. Of under 80,000 clones listed, 70% to 80% are singletons. Sequencing was performed on peripheral blood, taken on day 0 of MenACWY control vaccination. The receptors stem from an adult in good health. Each CDR3 is given with its conserved first and last residue. The D gene is left open where the match is weak. The size field is filled for only some rows; it gives once, few, many or a size class.

v_call: TRBV5-4
d_call: .
j_call: TRBJ2-3
clone_size: .
cdr3_nt: TGTGCCAGCAGCTCAGGGGGCACAGATACGCAGTATTTT
cdr3_aa: CASSSGGTDTQYF

v_call: TRBV6-5
d_call: TRBD1
j_call: TRBJ1-6
clone_size: .
cdr3_nt: TGTGCCAGCAGTTTGGGGACAGGGAACAATTCACCCCTCCACTTT
cdr3_aa: CASSLGTGNNSPLHF

v_call: TRBV29-1
d_call: .
j_call: TRBJ1-3
clone_size: few
cdr3_nt: TGCAGCGTTCTGGGGGTTGGAAACACCATATATTTT
cdr3_aa: CSVLGVGNTIYF

v_call: TRBV6-5
d_call: .
j_call: TRBJ2-1
clone_size: .
cdr3_nt: TGTGCCAGCAGTTACTCGACAGGGAGGGGAAATGAGCAGTTCTTC
cdr3_aa: CASSYSTGRGNEQFF

v_call: TRBV29-1
d_call: .
j_call: TRBJ1-2
clone_size: .
cdr3_nt: TGCAGCGTTGGAGTCGTGGGGGGGAGAGACGGTGGCTACACCTTC
cdr3_aa: CSVGVVGGRDGGYTF

v_call: TRBV9
d_call: .
j_call: TRBJ2-1
clone_size: .
cdr3_nt: TGTGCCAGCAGCGTAACCGGGGATGGGGTAGGGAATGAGCAGTTCTTC
cdr3_aa: CASSVTGDGVGNEQFF

v_call: TRBV2
d_call: TRBD1
j_call: TRBJ2-1
clone_size: .
cdr3_nt: TGTGCCAGCAGTGAGCCGGACAGGGACATTGGTGAGCAGTTCTTC
cdr3_aa: CASSEPDRDIGEQFF

v_call: TRBV5-6
d_call: .
j_call: TRBJ2-7
clone_size: .
cdr3_nt: TGTGCCAGCAGCCGTCTCTTTAGAGGGGCCGGCCACGAGCAGTACTTC
cdr3_aa: CASSRLFRGAGHEQYF

v_call: TRBV7-2
d_call: .
j_call: TRBJ1-2
clone_size: .
cdr3_nt: TGTGCCAGCAGCTTAGGGACGGGAATCAACTATGGCTACACCTTC
cdr3_aa: CASSLGTGINYGYTF

v_call: TRBV6-1
d_call: .
j_call: TRBJ2-5
clone_size: .
cdr3_nt: TGTGCCAGCAGTGAGACAAGAGAGACCCAGTACTTC
cdr3_aa: CASSETRETQYF

v_call: TRBV28
d_call: .
j_call: TRBJ1-2
clone_size: many
cdr3_nt: TGTGCCAGCACTCCCCCGATAGGAGGCTACACCTTC
cdr3_aa: CASTPPIGGYTF

v_call: TRBV5-5
d_call: .
j_call: TRBJ1-1
clone_size: .
cdr3_nt: TGTGCCAGCGGGCCGACCCTACGGACAACTGAAGCTTTCTTT
cdr3_aa: CASGPTLRTTEAFF

v_call: TRBV30
d_call: TRBD1
j_call: TRBJ1-1
clone_size: .
cdr3_nt: TGTGCCTGGAGGCTCGACAGGGCGAACACTGAAGCTTTCTTT
cdr3_aa: CAWRLDRANTEAFF

v_call: TRBV28
d_call: TRBD1
j_call: TRBJ1-4
clone_size: .
cdr3_nt: TGTGCCAGCAGTGATCACAGGGGGAGTGGTAATGAAAAACTGTTTTTT
cdr3_aa: CASSDHRGSGNEKLFF

v_call: TRBV7-9
d_call: .
j_call: TRBJ2-6
clone_size: once
cdr3_nt: TGTGCCAGTTCCCTTTACCCCCTCAACGTCCTGACTTTC
cdr3_aa: CASSLYPLNVLTF

v_call: TRBV5-1
d_call: .
j_call: TRBJ1-1
clone_size: few
cdr3_nt: TGCGCCAGCAGCCCAAGAGATGGTTCCACTGAAGCTTTCTTT
cdr3_aa: CASSPRDGSTEAFF

v_call: TRBV4-2
d_call: TRBD2
j_call: TRBJ2-7
clone_size: many
cdr3_nt: TGTGCCAGCAGCCAAGACAGCGGGAGAGAAAGCTACGAGCAGTACTTC
cdr3_aa: CASSQDSGRESYEQYF

v_call: TRBV7-9
d_call: .
j_call: TRBJ1-2
clone_size: many
cdr3_nt: TGTGCCAGCAGCTTAGGACAGAACTGGCTTGGCTACACCTTC
cdr3_aa: CASSLGQNWLGYTF

v_call: TRBV4-1
d_call: .
j_call: TRBJ2-2
clone_size: .
cdr3_nt: TGCGCCAGCAGCCCGACGCCCCGGGGGAACACCGGGGAGCTGTTTTTT
cdr3_aa: CASSPTPRGNTGELFF

v_call: TRBV28
d_call: .
j_call: TRBJ2-6
clone_size: .
cdr3_nt: TGTGCCACCGGGGGGCTCGGTGGGGCCAACGTCCTGACTTTC
cdr3_aa: CATGGLGGANVLTF

v_call: TRBV19
d_call: TRBD2
j_call: TRBJ2-2
clone_size: .
cdr3_nt: TGTGCCAGTAGTATAAAGGGACTAGCGGGAGGTACCGGGGAGCTGTTTTTT
cdr3_aa: CASSIKGLAGGTGELFF

v_call: TRBV6-6
d_call: TRBD2
j_call: TRBJ2-2
clone_size: few
cdr3_nt: TGTGCCAGCAGTCCCGAAGCACGACTAGCGGGGGGGCCTAAAACCGGGGAGCTGTTTTTT
cdr3_aa: CASSPEARLAGGPKTGELFF

v_call: TRBV19
d_call: TRBD1
j_call: TRBJ1-1
clone_size: .
cdr3_nt: TGTGCCAGTAAGGACAGGGTAGCGGACACTGAAGCTTTCTTT
cdr3_aa: CASKDRVADTEAFF

v_call: TRBV28
d_call: TRBD1
j_call: TRBJ1-5
clone_size: .
cdr3_nt: TGTGCCAGCAGTACATTCGCCCAGGGGGACGATAATCAGCCCCAGCATTTT
cdr3_aa: CASSTFAQGDDNQPQHF

v_call: TRBV27
d_call: TRBD1
j_call: TRBJ1-2
clone_size: .
cdr3_nt: TGTGCCAGCCGACTTGGGACAGGGCTTGGCTACACCTTC
cdr3_aa: CASRLGTGLGYTF

v_call: TRBV19
d_call: .
j_call: TRBJ1-2
clone_size: .
cdr3_nt: TGTGCCAGTAGGAAGCTGGGCTATGGCTACACCTTC
cdr3_aa: CASRKLGYGYTF

v_call: TRBV7-3
d_call: .
j_call: TRBJ2-6
clone_size: .
cdr3_nt: TGTGCCAGCAGCCCGCGGACTGGGGCCAACGTCCTGACTTTC
cdr3_aa: CASSPRTGANVLTF

v_call: TRBV29-1
d_call: .
j_call: TRBJ1-2
clone_size: .
cdr3_nt: TGCAGCTCCTGGACAACTCGCTATGGCTACACCTTC
cdr3_aa: CSSWTTRYGYTF

v_call: TRBV6-5
d_call: TRBD1
j_call: TRBJ1-2
clone_size: .
cdr3_nt: TGTGCCAGCAGAAGGACAGGGTCCGGGGGCTACACCTTC
cdr3_aa: CASRRTGSGGYTF

v_call: TRBV6-5
d_call: .
j_call: TRBJ1-2
clone_size: .
cdr3_nt: TGTGCCAGCACCCAGAACCCACAGATCTATGGCTACACCTTC
cdr3_aa: CASTQNPQIYGYTF

v_call: TRBV6-5
d_call: .
j_call: TRBJ1-5
clone_size: .
cdr3_nt: TGTGCCAGCAGTTCCCGAAGGGAGCCCCAGCATTTT
cdr3_aa: CASSSRREPQHF

v_call: TRBV4-3
d_call: .
j_call: TRBJ1-1
clone_size: .
cdr3_nt: TGCGCCAGCAGCCAAGGAGGAGGGGGGGAAGAAGCCCTCTTT
cdr3_aa: CASSQGGGGEEALF

v_call: TRBV7-9
d_call: .
j_call: TRBJ1-3
clone_size: few
cdr3_nt: TGTGCCAGCAGCTTAGCGTCAGTCTCTGGAAACACCATATATTTT
cdr3_aa: CASSLASVSGNTIYF

v_call: TRBV11-1
d_call: TRBD2
j_call: TRBJ2-1
clone_size: once
cdr3_nt: TGTGCCAGCAGCCAAGGGATAGCGGGGGGGAATGAGCAGTTCTTC
cdr3_aa: CASSQGIAGGNEQFF

v_call: TRBV27
d_call: TRBD1
j_call: TRBJ2-7
clone_size: once
cdr3_nt: TGTGCCAGCAAGGACAGGATTGACTCCTACGAGCAGTACTTC
cdr3_aa: CASKDRIDSYEQYF

v_call: TRBV11-2
d_call: TRBD1
j_call: TRBJ2-7
clone_size: .
cdr3_nt: TGTGCCAGCAGCGGCGACAGGGGCCTAGCCGACCATACAACCTACGAGCAGTACTTC
cdr3_aa: CASSGDRGLADHTTYEQYF

v_call: TRBV29-1
d_call: TRBD2
j_call: TRBJ2-5
clone_size: .
cdr3_nt: TGCAGCGTTGAGCCGGGACTAGAGACACGGTGGTTAGAGACCCAGTACTTC
cdr3_aa: CSVEPGLETRWLETQYF

v_call: TRBV29-1
d_call: .
j_call: TRBJ1-1
clone_size: .
cdr3_nt: TGCAGCGTTTACCAGGGCGGAACTGAAGCTTTCTTT
cdr3_aa: CSVYQGGTEAFF

v_call: TRBV14
d_call: .
j_call: TRBJ1-2
clone_size: .
cdr3_nt: TGTGCCAGCAGCCACCTCGACAGCTATGGCTACACCTTC
cdr3_aa: CASSHLDSYGYTF

v_call: TRBV20-1
d_call: .
j_call: TRBJ2-3
clone_size: .
cdr3_nt: TGCAGTCCGTGGGCGGGTACGCAGTATTTT
cdr3_aa: CSPWAGTQYF

v_call: TRBV3-1/TRBV3-2
d_call: .
j_call: TRBJ2-5
clone_size: .
cdr3_nt: TGTGCCAGCAGCCCCAGGGTTGGTCTGGAGACCCAGTACTTC
cdr3_aa: CASSPRVGLETQYF

v_call: TRBV6-5
d_call: .
j_call: TRBJ2-2
clone_size: few
cdr3_nt: TGTGCCAGCAGACCAGGTCCCGGGGAGCTGTTTTTT
cdr3_aa: CASRPGPGELFF

v_call: TRBV5-6
d_call: .
j_call: TRBJ1-3
clone_size: once
cdr3_nt: TGTGCCAGCAGCTTGTCACGGATCTCTGGAAACACCATATATTTT
cdr3_aa: CASSLSRISGNTIYF

v_call: TRBV13
d_call: .
j_call: TRBJ2-5
clone_size: .
cdr3_nt: TGTGCCAGCAGCTTAGGCCGAGAGACCCAGTACTTC
cdr3_aa: CASSLGRETQYF

v_call: TRBV7-9
d_call: .
j_call: TRBJ2-6
clone_size: .
cdr3_nt: TGTGCCAGCAGCGCCCTGGAGGCCAACGTCCTGACTTTC
cdr3_aa: CASSALEANVLTF

v_call: TRBV6-2/TRBV6-3
d_call: .
j_call: TRBJ1-1
clone_size: .
cdr3_nt: TGTGCCAGCAGTTACTCGAGTTTGGGGCAAAGGAAAGCTTTCTTT
cdr3_aa: CASSYSSLGQRKAFF